This is a list of T cell receptor beta chains from one sample in a study of T cells in Graves' hyperthyroidism and ophthalmopathy. Via MiXCR, TCRdb re-called the multiplex PCR reads, giving one row per CDR3 protein. In the table there are some 580,000 distinct CDR3 sequences, approximately 16% of which are singletons. The sequenced sample consisted of blood. The source of these receptors is a middle-aged woman with Graves' ophthalmopathy. CDR3s include the opening cysteine and the closing phenylalanine or tryptophan. Fields, in order: clone size, J gene, D gene, V gene, CDR3 protein, CDR3 DNA. D genes are given only for firm matches. Clone size is shown for a subset of rows, as once, few, many or a class of expanded clone.

abundance: many
j_gene: TRBJ1-1
d_gene: TRBD1
v_gene: TRBV7-9
CDR3aa: CASTDRDRNTEAFF
CDR3nt: TGTGCCAGCACCGACCGGGACAGAAACACTGAAGCTTTCTTT

abundance: -
j_gene: TRBJ2-2
d_gene: -
v_gene: TRBV3-1
CDR3aa: CASSMLSGDNTGELFF
CDR3nt: TGTGCCAGCAGCATGTTATCAGGGGACAACACCGGGGAGCTGTTTTTT

abundance: many
j_gene: TRBJ1-1
d_gene: TRBD1
v_gene: TRBV28
CDR3aa: CATGDSPNTEAFF
CDR3nt: TGTGCCACCGGGGACAGTCCGAACACTGAAGCTTTCTTT

abundance: few
j_gene: TRBJ2-7
d_gene: TRBD2
v_gene: TRBV7-9
CDR3aa: CASSQSGISYEQYF
CDR3nt: TGTGCCAGCAGCCAGAGCGGGATATCCTACGAGCAGTACTTC

abundance: -
j_gene: TRBJ2-3
d_gene: -
v_gene: TRBV4-1
CDR3aa: CASSHSIGSGTDTQYF
CDR3nt: TGCGCCAGCAGCCATTCTATCGGGTCCGGCACAGATACGCAGTATTTT

abundance: few
j_gene: TRBJ2-5
d_gene: TRBD2
v_gene: TRBV28
CDR3aa: CASSSVGGGSQETQYF
CDR3nt: TGTGCCAGCAGTTCCGTGGGCGGGGGGTCCCAAGAGACCCAGTACTTC

abundance: -
j_gene: TRBJ2-1
d_gene: -
v_gene: TRBV10-1
CDR3aa: CASSESGRYNEQFF
CDR3nt: TGCGCCAGCAGTGAGTCGGGACGCTACAATGAGCAGTTCTTC

abundance: -
j_gene: TRBJ2-3
d_gene: TRBD2
v_gene: TRBV20-1
CDR3aa: CSASQRGGLDTQYF
CDR3nt: TGCAGTGCTAGCCAGCGGGGGGGCCTAGATACGCAGTATTTT

abundance: many
j_gene: TRBJ2-7
d_gene: -
v_gene: TRBV15
CDR3aa: CATSRDGSGNYEQYF
CDR3nt: TGTGCCACCAGCAGAGACGGTTCCGGGAACTACGAGCAGTACTTC

abundance: -
j_gene: TRBJ2-5
d_gene: -
v_gene: TRBV6-1
CDR3aa: CASRLHSFQETQYF
CDR3nt: TGTGCCAGCAGGCTACACAGCTTCCAAGAGACCCAGTACTTC

abundance: -
j_gene: TRBJ2-7
d_gene: -
v_gene: TRBV7-9
CDR3aa: CASSPLGSERGQYF
CDR3nt: TGCGCCAGCAGCCCACTGGGAAGCGAAAGAGGGCAGTACTTC

abundance: -
j_gene: TRBJ2-1
d_gene: TRBD2
v_gene: TRBV28
CDR3aa: CASSFSREGGPNEFF
CDR3nt: TGTGCCAGCAGTTTTTCACGGGAGGGGGGCCCGAACGAGTTCTTC

abundance: few
j_gene: TRBJ1-2
d_gene: -
v_gene: TRBV12-3/TRBV12-4
CDR3aa: CASSLGRWGYTF
CDR3nt: TGTGCCAGCAGTTTGGGCAGGTGGGGCTACACCTTC

abundance: many
j_gene: TRBJ2-7
d_gene: TRBD1
v_gene: TRBV20-1
CDR3aa: CSARGSGQGAREQYF
CDR3nt: TGCAGTGCTAGAGGCTCGGGACAGGGGGCGAGGGAGCAGTACTTC

abundance: -
j_gene: TRBJ2-2
d_gene: TRBD2
v_gene: TRBV9
CDR3aa: CASSVVGLAVTGELFF
CDR3nt: TGTGCCAGCAGCGTAGTTGGACTAGCGGTGACCGGGGAGCTGTTTTTT

abundance: -
j_gene: TRBJ1-1
d_gene: -
v_gene: TRBV5-1
CDR3aa: CASSLVGGLTEAFF
CDR3nt: TGCGCCAGCAGCTTGGTTGGGGGGCTCACTGAAGCTTTCTTT

abundance: -
j_gene: TRBJ2-1
d_gene: TRBD2
v_gene: TRBV10-2
CDR3aa: CASSDYGTSGENEQFF
CDR3nt: TGCGCCAGCAGTGATTACGGGACTAGCGGGGAGAATGAGCAGTTCTTC

abundance: -
j_gene: TRBJ1-2
d_gene: -
v_gene: TRBV7-8
CDR3aa: CASSADQFGANYGYTF
CDR3nt: TGTGCCAGCAGCGCCGACCAGTTTGGAGCTAACTATGGCTACACCTTC

abundance: many
j_gene: TRBJ2-1
d_gene: -
v_gene: TRBV30
CDR3aa: CAWGGRGLIYNEQFF
CDR3nt: TGTGCCTGGGGGGGGCGGGGACTGATATACAATGAGCAGTTCTTC

abundance: few
j_gene: TRBJ2-5
d_gene: TRBD2
v_gene: TRBV6-5
CDR3aa: CASSYSTSGAQGGAQYF
CDR3nt: TGTGCCAGCAGTTACAGTACTAGCGGGGCCCAAGGAGGGGCCCAGTACTTC